What follows are 25 T cell receptor beta chains derived from one specimen sequenced in a study of OX40 agonist ivuxolimab in advanced cancers. Profiled with immunoSEQ multiplex PCR; TCRdb holds only in-frame clones, not every one. The data contain 87,000 or so clones, more than 75% of them singletons. Material: CD4+ or CD8+ T cells sorted from blood, obtained in a trial of the OX40 agonist ivuxolimab. The receptors were gathered from an adult with an advanced solid tumor such as melanoma, head and neck, liver or kidney cancer.

The chain employs TRBV15 and TRBJ1-4; D remains ambiguous. Trimming took 8 bases from V and 3 from J, leaving 7 bases between them. Germline-derived CDR1 and CDR2 are LNHNV and YYDKDF (reference sequence). This CDR3 is 12 amino acids long. In DNA form, the CDR3 reads TGTGCCACCGGCCGTGCTAATGAAAAACTGTTTTTT. This codes for CATGRANEKLFF.

This chain links TRBV7-2 with TRBJ2-2; 14 bases align to TRBD2. Germline assignment: CDR1 SGHTA and CDR2 FQGNSA. The CDR3 sequence is 17 residues long. Losses at the gene ends were 5 bases for V and 13 bases for J; bases not matched to a gene: 15. The CDR3 DNA is TGTGCCAGCAGCGTCTGGACTAGCGGGGGGCCCCGGGGAGGGCTGTTTTTT. Translation: CASSVWTSGGPRGGLFF.

The genes are TRBV9 and TRBJ1-4; unclear D gene. This CDR3 has 11 amino acids. With 7 bases removed from V and 7 bases from J, the gap between germline ends came to 8 bases. Germline CDR1 is SGDLS and CDR2 is YYNGEE. CDR3 sequence (DNA): TGTGCCAGCGGCCACGGTGAAAAACTGTTTTTT. Translated, it gives CASGHGEKLFF. The full variable domain, with the rest looked up from reference TRBV9 and TRBJ1-4, is DSGVTQTPKHLITATGQRVTLRCSPRSGDLSVYWYQQSLDQGLQFLIQYYNGEERAKGNILERFSAQQFPDLHSELNLSSLELGDSALYFCASGHGEKLFFGSGTQLSVL.

The chain couples TRBV5-5 to TRBJ2-1; TRBD2 matches at 10 bases. Germline loops: CDR1 SGHKS, CDR2 YYEKEE (reference sequence). J gave up 9 bases and V 4 bases, and 7 bases lay outside the gene matches. The CDR3 is 14 amino acids. CDR3 in DNA: TGTGCCAGCAGCCCCGGGACTAGCGTATCTGAGCAGTTCTTC. Its translation is CASSPGTSVSEQFF.

The CDR3 DNA reads TGTGCCAGCAGCGTAGCGGTAGCGGGAGCCTCCTACGAGCAGTACTTC. Its translation: CASSVAVAGASYEQYF. The chain recombines TRBV9 with TRBJ2-7; 9 bases match TRBD2. This CDR3 is built from 16 residues. Germline CDR1 SGDLS, CDR2 YYNGEE. V trimming: 0 bases; J trimming: 0 bases; junction bases outside the gene matches: 4. The full variable domain, with the rest looked up from reference TRBV9 and TRBJ2-7, is DSGVTQTPKHLITATGQRVTLRCSPRSGDLSVYWYQQSLDQGLQFLIQYYNGEERAKGNILERFSAQQFPDLHSELNLSSLELGDSALYFCASSVAVAGASYEQYFGPGTRLTVT.

The chain links TRBV7-2 to TRBJ1-3, with a possible D match to TRBD1 (5 bases). The germline V gene has CDR1 SGHTA and CDR2 FQGNSA. V shed 4 bases and J shed 2 bases, with 9 bases lying between them. CDR3 length: 14 residues. The CDR3 DNA follows: TGTGCCAGCAGCTCGGACACTGCTGGAAACACCATATATTTT. This codes for CASSSDTAGNTIYF.

The genes are TRBV5-4 and TRBJ2-5; 7 bases match TRBD1. The CDR3 loop spans 14 amino acids. The J segment lost 2 bases and the V segment lost 4 bases, leaving 5 bases of the junction unmatched. CDR1 and CDR2 (germline): SGHNT, YYREEE (reference sequence). CDR3 sequence: CASSIQGLQETQYF. CDR3 nucleotide sequence: TGTGCCAGCAGCATACAGGGGTTACAAGAGACCCAGTACTTC.

The chain uses TRBV5-1 and TRBJ1-5; the D is unclear. The V gene's germline CDR1 is SGHRS and CDR2 YFSETQ. The V end lost 0 bases, the J end lost 0 bases, and 7 bases lay between the germline ends. This CDR3 contains 15 residues. This CDR3 is CASSLAPGSNQPQHF. The CDR3 DNA reads TGCGCCAGCAGCTTGGCGCCCGGTAGCAATCAGCCCCAGCATTTT.

This clone was recorded once. The J gene is TRBJ2-7, the V gene TRBV6-8; tentative D call: TRBD1 (5 bases). CDR1 is MNHGY, CDR2 SAAAGT, per germline. CDR3 size: 13 residues. Trimming left V 1 base short and J 1 base short, with 5 bases between. This chain's CDR3 is CASSYWTSYEQYF. The CDR3 DNA reads as TGTGCCAGCAGTTACTGGACATCCTACGAGCAGTACTTC.

The V call is TRBV11-2, the J call TRBJ1-1; possible D gene TRBD1, 6 bases. The CDR3 loop spans 15 amino acids. The V gene's germline CDR1 is SGHAT and CDR2 FQNNGV. V gave up 0 bases and J gave up 5 bases, with 13 bases separating them. Here the CDR3 reads CASSLDAGARTEAFF. CDR3 bases: TGTGCCAGCAGCTTAGATGCGGGGGCGCGAACTGAAGCTTTCTTT. The complete variable domain, with remaining parts taken from reference TRBV11-2 and TRBJ1-1, reads EAGVAQSPRYKIIEKRQSVAFWCNPISGHATLYWYQQILGQGPKLLIQFQNNGVVDDSQLPKDRFSAERLKGVDSTLKIQPAKLEDSAVYLCASSLDAGARTEAFFGQGTRLTVV.

The chain employs TRBV4-1 and TRBJ2-1; 10 positions match TRBD2. Germline-derived CDR1 and CDR2 are MGHRA and YSYEKL. This CDR3 has 16 residues. V shed 4 bases, J shed 2 bases, and the junction held 5 bases outside the gene matches. Here the CDR3 reads CASSLTGLAAYNEQFF. CDR3 nucleotides: TGCGCCAGCAGCCTAACCGGACTAGCGGCCTACAATGAGCAGTTCTTC.

J is TRBJ1-2 and V is TRBV6-1; D uncertain. With 1 base removed from V and 7 bases from J, the gap between germline ends came to 13 bases. The CDR3 sequence is 14 residues long. From germline, CDR1 is MNHNS and CDR2 SASEGT. The CDR3 sequence: CASSEEVGVSGYTF. DNA of the CDR3: TGTGCCAGCAGTGAAGAGGTGGGAGTGAGTGGCTACACCTTC.

This sequence joins TRBV9 and TRBJ2-7; 8 bases are shared with TRBD2. The CDR3 sequence is 16 residues long. The trim removed 2 bases at V and 3 bases at J, leaving 10 bases unmatched. Germline loops: CDR1 SGDLS, CDR2 YYNGEE. The CDR3 protein is CASSVGAGGRSYEQYF. CDR3 in DNA: TGTGCCAGCAGCGTGGGGGCCGGCGGGAGGAGCTACGAGCAGTACTTC.

This clone has just a few counts. The gene calls are TRBV6-6 and TRBJ1-1, with D possibly being TRBD1 (5 bases). CDR1 is MNHNY, CDR2 SVGAGI, per germline (reference sequence). This CDR3 comprises 13 residues. V lost 6 bases, J lost 7 bases, and 15 bases lay in between. In nucleotides, the CDR3 is TGTGCCAGCAGGGCGGGCAGGGCAGTTGAAGCTTTCTTT. Its translation is CASRAGRAVEAFF.

This chain joins TRBV18 and TRBJ2-3, with D unclear. V lost 6 bases, J lost 0 bases, and 19 bases lay in between. This CDR3 is built from 17 residues. CDR1 KGHSH and CDR2 LQKENI come from the germline V gene. This CDR3 reads CASSPTPPGASTDTQYF. In DNA, the CDR3 is TGTGCCAGCTCTCCTACCCCCCCCGGAGCTAGCACAGATACGCAGTATTTT. Drawing the rest from reference TRBV18 and TRBJ2-3, the complete variable domain is NAGVMQNPRHLVRRRGQEARLRCSPMKGHSHVYWYRQLPEEGLKFMVYLQKENIIDESGMPKERFSAEFPKEGPSILRIQQVVRGDSAAYFCASSPTPPGASTDTQYFGPGTRLTVL.

The chain is built from TRBV11-2 and TRBJ1-2, with D unresolved. Between the trimmed V and J ends, which lost 2 bases and 2 bases, there was a span of 9 bases. CDR3 length equals 14 residues. Germline assignment: CDR1 SGHAT and CDR2 FQNNGV. CDR3 amino acids: CASSLRVGNYGYTF. For the CDR3, the DNA is TGTGCCAGCAGCTTAAGAGTCGGGAACTATGGCTACACCTTC.

V and J are TRBV6-6 and TRBJ2-3; D is uncertain. Trimming took off 5 bases at V and 1 base at J, with 10 bases between the two ends. Germline CDR1 MNHNY, CDR2 SVGAGI (reference sequence). CDR3 length: 14 amino acids. CDR3 coding DNA: TGTGCCAGCAGTCCGACTGCCCGCACAGATACGCAGTATTTT. Protein sequence: CASSPTARTDTQYF.

As for this clone: The sample has other DNA sequences that encode this CDR3 too. This chain uses TRBV25-1 with TRBJ2-7; TRBD2 aligns across 8 bases. The trim removed 4 bases at V and 6 bases at J, leaving 11 bases unmatched. The germline V gene has CDR1 MGHDK and CDR2 SYGVNS. The CDR3 is 15 amino acids. This CDR3 is CASSASGTSAREQYF. The CDR3 bases are TGTGCCAGCAGTGCCTCCGGGACTAGTGCTCGCGAGCAGTACTTC.

This chain joins TRBV5-4 and TRBJ2-3; TRBD1 matches 8 bases. Germline trimming cut 3 bases from V and 7 bases from J; bases unmatched to any gene: 13. Germline CDR1 and CDR2: SGHNT and YYREEE (reference sequence). This CDR3 is 16 amino acids long. For the CDR3, the DNA is TGTGCCAGCAGCTCGTCCGCCCAGGGGGCTAAAAATACGCAGTATTTT. Translating gives CASSSSAQGAKNTQYF.

This chain connects TRBV9 to TRBJ1-3; TRBD1 matches at 7 bases. The ends lost 3 bases at V and 4 bases at J; junction bases unmatched: 4. CDR3 size: 14 residues. Germline values: CDR1 SGDLS, CDR2 YYNGEE. DNA for the CDR3: TGTGCCAGCAGCGCGACAGGGCTAGGAAACACCATATATTTT. Translated, it gives CASSATGLGNTIYF.

The chain carries TRBV11-2 and TRBJ2-5; tentative D call: TRBD2 (5 bases). The DNA matches TRBJ2-7 better at its end, which makes the J call doubtful. Germline V gene data show CDR1 as SGHAT and CDR2 as FQNNGV. The CDR3 is 16 amino acids. CDR3 residues: CASSLDAVRLAYEQYF. The DNA for the CDR3 is TGTGCCAGCAGCTTAGATGCCGTTAGGCTAGCTTACGAGCAGTACTTC.

In this sample, this clone turned up a few times. This sequence joins TRBV5-4 and TRBJ2-2, with a tentative D call TRBD2 (6 bases). Trimming took off 4 bases at V and 0 bases at J, with 16 bases between the two ends. Per the germline V gene, CDR1 is SGHNT and CDR2 is YYREEE (reference sequence). This CDR3 region has 17 residues. The CDR3 coding sequence is TGTGCCAGCAGCCCGAAGGTTCGCGGGGCGAACACCGGGGAGCTGTTTTTT. It translates to CASSPKVRGANTGELFF. Variable domain in full (rest from reference TRBV5-4 and TRBJ2-2): ETGVTQSPTHLIKTRGQQVTLRCSSQSGHNTVSWYQQALGQGPQFIFQYYREEENGRGNFPPRFSGLQFPNYSSELNVNALELDDSALYLCASSPKVRGANTGELFFGEGSRLTVL.

V and J are TRBV19 and TRBJ1-4; 9 positions agree with TRBD1. This CDR3 region has 15 residues. The V gene's germline CDR1 is LNHDA and CDR2 SQIVND (reference sequence). Germline trimming cut 5 bases from V and 6 bases from J; bases unmatched to any gene: 7. CDR3 region: CASSSLTGGDEKLFF. CDR3 sequence (DNA): TGTGCCAGTAGTTCCTTGACAGGGGGGGATGAAAAACTGTTTTTT.

This chain connects TRBV14 to TRBJ2-1; TRBD1 or TRBD2 may be the D gene (5 bases each). This CDR3 region has 15 residues. The V and J ends lost 5 bases and 4 bases respectively, with 15 bases between them. Germline V gives CDR1 SGHDN, CDR2 FVKESK. The CDR3 DNA reads as TGTGCCAGCAGCGTCGCAGGGACCCCATACAATGAGCAGTTCTTC. Protein: CASSVAGTPYNEQFF.

The chain employs TRBV14 and TRBJ2-7; the D is unclear. CDR3 length equals 10 residues. Germline-derived CDR1 and CDR2 are SGHDN and FVKESK. The ends were cut back, 1 base at V and 7 bases at J, with 2 bases in the middle. CDR3 nucleotide sequence: TGTGCCAGCAGCCAAGGGGAGCAGTACTTC. Protein sequence: CASSQGEQYF. Using reference TRBV14 and TRBJ2-7 for the parts outside the CDR3, the full variable domain is EAGVTQFPSHSVIEKGQTVTLRCDPISGHDNLYWYRRVMGKEIKFLLHFVKESKQDESGMPNNRFLAERTGGTYSTLKVQPAELEDSGVYFCASSQGEQYFGPGTRLTVT.